This TCR beta chain was observed in a study of blood T cell repertoires in COVID-19. The overall study: Some COVID-19 samples were acute and others convalescent; all came from the United States, Italy and Spain. T cells, B-cell-depleted T cells, or PBMCs provided the cDNA or gDNA that served as material.

The authors' processing: Reference gene primers were amplified, and this amplification served to estimate nucleated cell counts. Method: immunoSEQ multiplex PCR; TCRdb's copy keeps in-frame clones and lacks some. D and trimming were read from the DNA, whereas the V and J calls and clone size are those reported in that table. This sample has roughly 250,000 clones, with about 83% found just once. V was pared by 3 bases and J by 0 bases, with 0 bases of the junction left unmatched. Germline V gives CDR1 LGHNT, CDR2 FRNRAP. The CDR3 has 15 amino acids. Sample: peripheral blood. The chain is built from TRBV12-5 and TRBJ2-2, with TRBD2 matching over 8 bases. The TCR was taken from a man aged 40-49 years with active or convalescent COVID-19. The CDR3 DNA is TGTGCTAGTGGTTTAGCGGGGGCGAACACCGGGGAGCTGTTTTTT. This codes for CASGLAGANTGELFF.